The 26 T cell receptor beta chains in this list originate from one sample, sequenced in a study of blood T cell repertoires in COVID-19. Sequenced by immunoSEQ multiplex PCR; TCRdb stores in-frame clones only, minus some. The sample comprises approximately 70,000 clones, roughly 71% of which are singletons, and around 14% rests with the top ten. The sequenced sample was peripheral blood. These receptors were collected from a man aged 55 to 70 with COVID-19, enrolled during active disease.

V is TRBV20-1 and J is TRBJ1-2; D is ambiguous. Germline CDR1 and CDR2: DFQATT and SNEGSKA (reference sequence). V lost 3 bases and J 2 bases, leaving 10 bases between the germline ends. The CDR3 length is 13 residues. CDR3 sequence: CSASLRHNYGYTF. CDR3 nucleotide sequence: TGCAGTGCTAGTTTGAGACACAACTATGGCTACACCTTC.

The chain recombines TRBV7-6 with TRBJ2-1; D is possibly TRBD2 (6 bases). The germline V gene encodes CDR1 SGHVS and CDR2 FNYEAQ. This CDR3 is built from 17 residues. Trimming stripped 5 bases from V and 10 bases from J, with 27 bases between. This CDR3 reads CASSPLGRRGWGNEQFF. CDR3 coding DNA: TGTGCCAGCAGCCCACTGGGGAGGAGGGGATGGGGCAACGAGCAGTTCTTC.

The gene calls are TRBV28 and TRBJ1-1; the D is unclear. CDR3 length: 12 residues. With 3 bases removed from V and 5 bases from J, the gap between germline ends came to 7 bases. Per the germline V gene, CDR1 is MDHEN and CDR2 is SYDVKM. Written as DNA, the CDR3 is TGTGCCAGCAGTTTTTGGGAGACTGAAGCTTTCTTT. This translates into CASSFWETEAFF.

The V call is TRBV15, the J call TRBJ1-3, with no clear D. The CDR3 covers 16 residues. Germline V gene data show CDR1 as LNHNV and CDR2 as YYDKDF (reference sequence). V lost 3 bases and J 0 bases, leaving 12 bases between the germline ends. Written as DNA, the CDR3 is TGTGCCACCAGCAGTCACAGATCCGCCTCTGGAAACACCATATATTTT. It specifies CATSSHRSASGNTIYF.

This rearrangement joins TRBV3-1 (or the pseudogene TRBV3-2) to TRBJ1-1, with 12 nucleotides matching TRBD1. Germline trimming cut 3 bases from V and 3 bases from J; bases unmatched to any gene: 2. The germline CDR1 and CDR2 sequences are LGHDT and YNNKEL (reference sequence). The CDR3 consists of 15 residues. The CDR3 loop is CASSQGTGGYTEAFF. CDR3 in DNA: TGTGCCAGCAGCCAGGGGACAGGGGGCTACACTGAAGCTTTCTTT.

The chain has TRBV10-3 and TRBJ2-5; D is perhaps TRBD2 (7 bases). CDR1 is ENHRY and CDR2 is SYGVKD in the germline V gene. This CDR3 has 13 residues. V lost 8 bases and J lost 1, with 11 bases in between. The CDR3 nucleotides read TGTGCCATCGGGGGGGCCTCCCAAGAGACCCAGTACTTC. Translated: CAIGGASQETQYF.

The V gene is TRBV5-4, the J gene TRBJ1-2; D unresolved. The CDR3 has 14 amino acids. Per the germline V gene, CDR1 is SGHNT and CDR2 is YYREEE (reference sequence). V dropped 0 bases and J dropped 4 bases, with 10 bases sitting between them. CDR3 region: CASSLATVAYGYTF. The DNA for the CDR3 is TGTGCCAGCAGCTTGGCCACAGTCGCCTATGGCTACACCTTC.

The V call is TRBV24-1, the J call TRBJ2-1; 8 bases fit TRBD2. Losses at the gene ends were 4 bases for V and 7 bases for J; bases not matched to a gene: 5. The CDR3 is 14 residues long. Germline V CDR1 and CDR2: KGHDR, SFDVKD. CDR3: CATSDMTSVNEQFF. DNA of the CDR3: TGTGCCACCAGTGACATGACTAGCGTGAATGAGCAGTTCTTC.

This clone has a handful of counts. One end of the junction fails to match germline, which may point to a read error. V is TRBV11-2 and J is TRBJ2-7, with 11 bases aligning to TRBD2. Germline V lookup: CDR1 SGHAT, CDR2 FQNNGV. This CDR3 has 14 amino acids. The CDR3 bases are TGTGCCAGCAGGACTAGCGGGGCCTCCCACGAGCAGTACTTC. Amino acid sequence: CASRTSGASHEQYF.

V and J are TRBV2 and TRBJ1-5; D is undetermined. Trimming left V 8 bases short and J 3 bases short, with 8 bases between. Germline V gene data show CDR1 as SNHLY and CDR2 as FYNNEI. The CDR3 loop spans 12 amino acids. CDR3 DNA sequence: TGTGCCAGCCAACAGAACAATCAGCCCCAGCATTTT. It is translated as CASQQNNQPQHF.

V is TRBV5-1 and J is TRBJ1-4; 9 bases are shared with TRBD1. The CDR3 runs 16 residues. The germline gives CDR1 SGHRS, CDR2 YFSETQ. The V segment lost 6 bases and the J segment 8 bases; nucleotides outside the gene matches: 14. The DNA for the CDR3 is TGCGCCAGCAACTCACCGGAGGACAGGGGAAGGGAAAAACTGTTTTTT. Translating it yields CASNSPEDRGREKLFF.

This clone has a handful of counts. The rearrangement joins TRBV28 to TRBJ2-5; maybe TRBD2 (7 bases). The V and J ends lost 5 bases and 1 base respectively, with 14 bases between them. From germline, CDR1 is MDHEN and CDR2 SYDVKM. The CDR3 spans 15 residues. The CDR3 bases are TGTGCCAGCAGTGGGGGCGGGGGCCTCCAAGAGACCCAGTACTTC. It yields the protein CASSGGGGLQETQYF.

This clone was found a few times. This sequence joins TRBV5-1 and TRBJ2-3, with D maybe TRBD1 (6 bases). The CDR3 sequence is 15 residues long. Germline loops: CDR1 SGHRS, CDR2 YFSETQ. V lost 9 bases, J lost 1 base, and 18 bases lay in between. The chain's CDR3 is CATARGSSGTDTQYF. In nucleotides, the CDR3 is TGCGCCACCGCCAGGGGTAGCAGTGGCACAGATACGCAGTATTTT.

In its sample, this clone was seen a few times. The CDR3 DNA reads TGTGCCAGCAGCGAACAATCCTACGAGCAGTACTTC. Protein product: CASSEQSYEQYF. The rearrangement uses TRBV2 and TRBJ2-7; D gene uncertain. V lost 6 bases to trimming and J lost 1 base, with 7 bases between them. The CDR3 sequence is 12 residues long. Germline CDR1 and CDR2: SNHLY and FYNNEI.

The gene calls are TRBV4-1 and TRBJ2-7; TRBD2 matches at 9 bases. The V and J ends lost 3 bases and 1 base, in that order; junction bases with no gene match: 4. The CDR3 runs 15 residues. Germline V gene data show CDR1 as MGHRA and CDR2 as YSYEKL. In DNA, the CDR3 is TGCGCCAGCAGCCAGGGGACTAGCCGTTCCTACGAGCAGTACTTC. Protein sequence: CASSQGTSRSYEQYF.

The V gene is TRBV10-3, the J gene TRBJ1-5, with D perhaps TRBD1 (6 bases). The CDR3 is 15 residues long. Germline V lookup: CDR1 ENHRY, CDR2 SYGVKD. Trimming removed 4 bases at V and 2 bases at J, with 12 bases between. Here the CDR3 DNA reads TGTGCCATCAGTGTACAGGGCGACGGCAATCAGCCCCAGCATTTT. The encoded protein is CAISVQGDGNQPQHF.

CDR3 loop: CASRPGVAGDTQYF. The CDR3 coding sequence is TGTGCCAGCAGACCCGGGGTAGCCGGAGATACGCAGTATTTT. The chain has TRBV6-5 and TRBJ2-3; D possibly corresponds to TRBD2 (5 bases). The CDR3 covers 14 residues. The V gene lost 6 bases and the J gene lost 5 bases, with 15 bases spanning the gap. Per the germline V gene, CDR1 is MNHEY and CDR2 is SVGAGI.

The chain couples TRBV27 to TRBJ1-1; possible D gene TRBD1, 5 bases. Per the germline V gene, CDR1 is MNHEY and CDR2 is SMNVEV (reference sequence). Trimming removed 0 bases at V and 11 bases at J, with 13 bases between. The CDR3 is 13 residues long. In DNA form, the CDR3 reads TGTGCCAGCAGTTTATCGGGGGACTTTCGCGCTTTCTTT. Its protein product is CASSLSGDFRAFF.

This CDR3 reads CASSLAPGENEQYF. CDR3 DNA: TGTGCCAGCAGCTTAGCGCCGGGGGAGAACGAGCAGTACTTC. The rearrangement links TRBV7-9 to TRBJ2-7; D perhaps matches TRBD2 (6 bases). Trimming removed 0 bases at V and 5 bases at J, with 11 bases between. CDR1 is SEHNR and CDR2 is FQNEAQ in the germline V gene (reference sequence). The CDR3 runs to 14 residues.

This clone was seen more than once but under ten times. This rearrangement joins TRBV27 to TRBJ1-1, with D perhaps TRBD1 (6 bases). Germline values: CDR1 MNHEY, CDR2 SMNVEV (reference sequence). This CDR3 region has 13 residues. V lost 10 bases, J lost 4 bases, and 16 bases lay in between. CDR3 residues: CATNRAAGTEAFF. CDR3 DNA: TGTGCCACGAACAGGGCTGCGGGCACTGAAGCTTTCTTT.

The chain couples TRBV4-1 to TRBJ2-2; a weak D match, TRBD2 (6 bases). Germline CDR1 and CDR2: MGHRA and YSYEKL. The CDR3 consists of 17 residues. V shed 4 bases and J shed 2 bases, with 17 bases lying between them. This CDR3 reads CASSPGQLAPNTGELFF. The CDR3 region has the DNA TGCGCCAGCAGCCCAGGTCAGCTAGCGCCTAACACCGGGGAGCTGTTTTTT.

The gene calls are TRBV7-3 and TRBJ2-5; maybe TRBD1 (6 bases). V shed 6 bases and J shed 5 bases, with 13 bases lying between them. Per germline, CDR1 SGHTA and CDR2 FQGTGA. This CDR3 comprises 13 residues. The CDR3 DNA sequence: TGTGCCAGCAGACAGTCAGGGGACGAGACCCAGTACTTC. Translated: CASRQSGDETQYF. The whole variable domain, filled in from reference TRBV7-3 and TRBJ2-5, reads GAGVSQTPSNKVTEKGKYVELRCDPISGHTALYWYRQSLGQGPEFLIYFQGTGAADDSGLPNDRFFAVRPEGSVSTLKIQRTERGDSAVYLCASRQSGDETQYFGPGTRLLVL.

At least ten counts were recorded for this clone. The chain uses TRBV30 and TRBJ1-6; 9 nucleotides match TRBD1. Germline V lookup: CDR1 GTSNPN, CDR2 SVGIG (reference sequence). This CDR3 is built from 13 residues. V was clipped by 8 bases and J by 6 bases; unmatched bases: 5. The CDR3 sequence: CATGGNLNSPLHF. The DNA of the CDR3 is TGTGCCACAGGGGGCAATCTTAATTCACCCCTCCACTTT.

The rearrangement joins TRBV29-1 to TRBJ2-7, with D possibly TRBD2 on 6 matching bases. Trimming pared 3 bases from V and 5 bases from J, leaving 14 bases between. Germline CDR1 and CDR2: SQVTM and ANQGSEA. The CDR3 loop spans 13 amino acids. CDR3 sequence reads: CSVDGGGVDEQYF. The CDR3 DNA follows: TGCAGCGTTGATGGCGGAGGGGTCGACGAGCAGTACTTC.

V usage is TRBV10-1 and J usage is TRBJ2-7, with D possibly TRBD1 on 5 matching bases. Trimming cost V 5 bases and J 0 bases, with 8 bases left between them. The CDR3 is made up of 13 amino acids. From germline, CDR1 is WNHNN and CDR2 SYGVQD (reference sequence). Written as DNA, the CDR3 is TGCGCCAGCAGTCCGACAGCCTCCTACGAGCAGTACTTC. Its translation is CASSPTASYEQYF.

The chain carries TRBV6-4 and TRBJ2-3; D may be TRBD1 (5 bases). Per germline, CDR1 MRHNA and CDR2 SNTAGT. V dropped 7 bases and J dropped 6 bases, with 5 bases sitting between them. CDR3 length: 10 amino acids. CDR3 in DNA: TGTGCCAGCAAGGGGGATACGCAGTATTTT. Amino acid sequence: CASKGDTQYF.